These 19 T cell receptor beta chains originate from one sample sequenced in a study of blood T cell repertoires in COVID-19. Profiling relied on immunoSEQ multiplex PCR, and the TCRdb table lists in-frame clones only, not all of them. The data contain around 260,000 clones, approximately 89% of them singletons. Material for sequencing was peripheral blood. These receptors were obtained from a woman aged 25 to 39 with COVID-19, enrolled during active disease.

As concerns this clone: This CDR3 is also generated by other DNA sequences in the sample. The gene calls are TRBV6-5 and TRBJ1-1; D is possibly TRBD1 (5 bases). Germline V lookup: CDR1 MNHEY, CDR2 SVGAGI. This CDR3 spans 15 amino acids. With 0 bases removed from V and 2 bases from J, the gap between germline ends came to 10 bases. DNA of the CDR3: TGTGCCAGCAGTTACTCGGGGCAGGCCAACACTGAAGCTTTCTTT. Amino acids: CASSYSGQANTEAFF.

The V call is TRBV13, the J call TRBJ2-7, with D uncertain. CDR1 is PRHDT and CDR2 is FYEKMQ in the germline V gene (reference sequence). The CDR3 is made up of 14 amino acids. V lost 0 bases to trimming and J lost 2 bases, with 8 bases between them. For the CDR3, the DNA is TGTGCCAGCAGCTTAGGGCGTCAACCCTACGAGCAGTACTTC. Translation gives CASSLGRQPYEQYF.

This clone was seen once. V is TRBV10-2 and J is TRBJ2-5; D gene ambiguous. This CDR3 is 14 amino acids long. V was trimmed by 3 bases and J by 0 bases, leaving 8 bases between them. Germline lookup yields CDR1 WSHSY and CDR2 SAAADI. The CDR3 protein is CASSDWPYQETQYF. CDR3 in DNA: TGCGCCAGCAGTGACTGGCCGTACCAAGAGACCCAGTACTTC.

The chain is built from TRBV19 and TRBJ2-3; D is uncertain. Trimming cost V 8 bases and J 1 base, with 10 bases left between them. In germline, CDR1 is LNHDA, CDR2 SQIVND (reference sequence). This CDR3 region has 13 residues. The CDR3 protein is CASRYEGTDTQYF. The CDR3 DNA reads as TGTGCCAGTCGCTACGAGGGCACAGATACGCAGTATTTT.

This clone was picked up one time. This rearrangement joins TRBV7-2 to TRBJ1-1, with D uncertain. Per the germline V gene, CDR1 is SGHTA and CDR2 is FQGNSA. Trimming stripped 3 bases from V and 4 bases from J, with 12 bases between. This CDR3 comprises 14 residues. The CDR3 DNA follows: TGTGCCAGCAGCTTCTTCCCAATCGGCACTGAAGCTTTCTTT. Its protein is CASSFFPIGTEAFF.

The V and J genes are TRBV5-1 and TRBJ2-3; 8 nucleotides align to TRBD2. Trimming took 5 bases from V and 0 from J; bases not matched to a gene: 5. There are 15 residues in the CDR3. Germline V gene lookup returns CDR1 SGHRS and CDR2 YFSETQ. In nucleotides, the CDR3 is TGCGCCAGCAGTCAGCTAGCGGGTAGCACAGATACGCAGTATTTT. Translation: CASSQLAGSTDTQYF.

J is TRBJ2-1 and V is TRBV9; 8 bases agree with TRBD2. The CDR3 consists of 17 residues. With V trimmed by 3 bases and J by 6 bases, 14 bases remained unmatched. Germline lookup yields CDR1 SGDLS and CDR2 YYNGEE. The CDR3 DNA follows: TGTGCCAGCAGCGGAGGGAGGGCGGGAGGAAGGGTCAATGAGCAGTTCTTC. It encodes CASSGGRAGGRVNEQFF.

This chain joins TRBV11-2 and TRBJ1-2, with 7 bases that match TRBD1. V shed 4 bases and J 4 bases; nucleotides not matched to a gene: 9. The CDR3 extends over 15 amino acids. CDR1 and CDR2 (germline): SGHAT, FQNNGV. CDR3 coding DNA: TGTGCCAGCAGCTCGAATCGGGACAGCCTCTATGGCTACACCTTC. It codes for CASSSNRDSLYGYTF. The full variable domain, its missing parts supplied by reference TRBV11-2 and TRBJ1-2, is EAGVAQSPRYKIIEKRQSVAFWCNPISGHATLYWYQQILGQGPKLLIQFQNNGVVDDSQLPKDRFSAERLKGVDSTLKIQPAKLEDSAVYLCASSSNRDSLYGYTFGSGTRLTVV.

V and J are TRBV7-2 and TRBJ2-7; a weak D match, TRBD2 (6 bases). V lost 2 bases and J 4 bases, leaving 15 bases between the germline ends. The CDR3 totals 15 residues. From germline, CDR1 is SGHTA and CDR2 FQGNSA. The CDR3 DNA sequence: TGTGCCAGCAGCTTATCGGGGGAGGCGTTTTACGAGCAGTACTTC. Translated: CASSLSGEAFYEQYF.

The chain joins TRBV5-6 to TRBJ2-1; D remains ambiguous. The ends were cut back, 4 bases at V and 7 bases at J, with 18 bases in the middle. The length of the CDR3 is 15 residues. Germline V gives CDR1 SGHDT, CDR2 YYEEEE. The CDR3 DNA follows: TGTGCCAGCAGCCCAAACCCTACCCCTATGAATGAGCAGTTCTTC. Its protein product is CASSPNPTPMNEQFF.

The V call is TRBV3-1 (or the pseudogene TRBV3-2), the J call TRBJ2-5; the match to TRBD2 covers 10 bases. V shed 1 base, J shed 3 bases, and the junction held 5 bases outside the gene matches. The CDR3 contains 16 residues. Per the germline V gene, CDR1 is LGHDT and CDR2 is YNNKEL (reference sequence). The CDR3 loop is CASSQAFGLAEETQYF. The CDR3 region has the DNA TGTGCCAGCAGCCAAGCCTTTGGACTAGCGGAAGAGACCCAGTACTTC.

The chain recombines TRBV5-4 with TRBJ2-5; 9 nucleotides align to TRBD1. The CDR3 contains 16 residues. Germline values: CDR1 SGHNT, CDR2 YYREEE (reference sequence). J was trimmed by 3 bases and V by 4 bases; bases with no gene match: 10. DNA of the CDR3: TGTGCCAGCAGCATAACACAGGGGGCGGGGAAAGAGACCCAGTACTTC. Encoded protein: CASSITQGAGKETQYF.

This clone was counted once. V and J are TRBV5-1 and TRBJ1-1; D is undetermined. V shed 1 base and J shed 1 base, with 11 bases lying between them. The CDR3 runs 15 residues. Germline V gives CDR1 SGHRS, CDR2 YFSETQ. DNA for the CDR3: TGCGCCAGCAGCTTGCGGCAGGCCCCGAACACTGAAGCTTTCTTT. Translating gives CASSLRQAPNTEAFF.

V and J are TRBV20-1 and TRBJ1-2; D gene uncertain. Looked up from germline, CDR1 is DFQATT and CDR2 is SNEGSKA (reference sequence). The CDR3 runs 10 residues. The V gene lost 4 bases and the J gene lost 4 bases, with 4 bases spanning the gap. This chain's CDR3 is CSANGYGYTF. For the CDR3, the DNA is TGCAGTGCTAACGGCTATGGCTACACCTTC.

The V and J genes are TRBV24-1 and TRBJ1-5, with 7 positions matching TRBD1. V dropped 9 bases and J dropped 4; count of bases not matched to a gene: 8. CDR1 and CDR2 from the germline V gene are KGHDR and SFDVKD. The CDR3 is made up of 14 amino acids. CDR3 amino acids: CATALGTANQPQHF. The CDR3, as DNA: TGTGCCACCGCACTAGGGACAGCGAATCAGCCCCAGCATTTT.

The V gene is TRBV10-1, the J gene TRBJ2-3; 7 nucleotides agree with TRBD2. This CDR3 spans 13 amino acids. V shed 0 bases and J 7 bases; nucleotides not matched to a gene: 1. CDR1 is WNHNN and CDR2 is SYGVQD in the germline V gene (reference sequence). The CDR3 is CASSESLAHTQYF. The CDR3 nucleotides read TGCGCCAGCAGTGAGTCACTAGCGCATACGCAGTATTTT.

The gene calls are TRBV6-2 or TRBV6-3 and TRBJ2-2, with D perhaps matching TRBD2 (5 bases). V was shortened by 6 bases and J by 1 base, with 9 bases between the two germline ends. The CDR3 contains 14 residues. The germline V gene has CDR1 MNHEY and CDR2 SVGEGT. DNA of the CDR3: TGTGCCAGCAGCCCAACTAGGAACACCGGGGAGCTGTTTTTT. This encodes CASSPTRNTGELFF.

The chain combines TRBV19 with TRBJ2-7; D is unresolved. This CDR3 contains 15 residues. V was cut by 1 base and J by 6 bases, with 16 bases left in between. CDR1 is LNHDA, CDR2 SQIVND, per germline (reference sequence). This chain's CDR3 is CASSIGTRGLGEQYF. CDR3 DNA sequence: TGTGCCAGTAGTATAGGAACCAGAGGCCTCGGCGAGCAGTACTTC.

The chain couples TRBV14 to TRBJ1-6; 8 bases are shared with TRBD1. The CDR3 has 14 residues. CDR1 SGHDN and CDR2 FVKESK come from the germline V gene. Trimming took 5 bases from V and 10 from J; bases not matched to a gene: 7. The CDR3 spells CASSTRTGQSPLHF. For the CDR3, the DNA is TGTGCCAGCAGCACTCGGACAGGGCAGTCACCCCTCCACTTT.